This TCR beta chain was retrieved from a study of regulatory dendritic cells for organ transplantation. Background on the study: Day 6 dendritic cell cultures were stimulated with LPS.

There are 12 residues in the CDR3. Germline values: CDR1 PRHDT, CDR2 FYEKMQ (reference sequence). V was cut by 3 bases and J by 5 bases, with 8 bases left in between. Findings and limits, study-wide: Memory T cells were less diverse than naive, with memory CD8+ most oligoclonal.

Clones were read by immunoSEQ multiplex PCR, and TCRdb kept only the in-frame ones, dropping some. The sample consists of 13,000 or so clones, roughly 91% of them appearing once. Comment on this clone: Its specificity is unknown.

Sorted T cells were CFSE-labeled and cultured 4 to 5 days with allogeneic regulatory or mature dendritic cells at 1:10. This TCR came from a human donor in good health. The rearrangement uses TRBV13 and TRBJ2-7; possible D gene TRBD1, 5 bases. The sequenced sample was naive CD8+ T cells from blood cultured with regulatory dendritic cells. Specified subset: CD45RA+ naive T cells. The CDR3 reads CASSFRVHEQYF. The CDR3 DNA is TGTGCCAGCAGCTTCAGGGTTCACGAGCAGTACTTC.